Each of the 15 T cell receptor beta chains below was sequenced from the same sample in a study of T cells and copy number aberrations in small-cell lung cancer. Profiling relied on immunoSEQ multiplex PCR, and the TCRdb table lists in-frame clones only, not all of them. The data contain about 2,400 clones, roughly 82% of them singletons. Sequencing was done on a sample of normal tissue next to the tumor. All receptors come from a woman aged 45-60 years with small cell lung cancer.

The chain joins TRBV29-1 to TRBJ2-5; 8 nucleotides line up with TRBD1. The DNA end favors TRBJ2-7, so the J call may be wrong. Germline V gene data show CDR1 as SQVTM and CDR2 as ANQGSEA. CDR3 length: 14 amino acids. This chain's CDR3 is CSVEEAGQGYEQYF. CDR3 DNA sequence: TGCAGCGTTGAAGAGGCTGGACAGGGCTACGAGCAGTACTTC.

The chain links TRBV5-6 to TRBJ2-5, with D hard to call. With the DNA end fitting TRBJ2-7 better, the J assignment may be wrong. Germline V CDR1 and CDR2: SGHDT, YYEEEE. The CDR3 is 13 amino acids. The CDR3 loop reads CASSLYNSYEQYF. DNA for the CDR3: TGTGCCAGCAGCTTGTACAACTCCTACGAGCAGTACTTC.

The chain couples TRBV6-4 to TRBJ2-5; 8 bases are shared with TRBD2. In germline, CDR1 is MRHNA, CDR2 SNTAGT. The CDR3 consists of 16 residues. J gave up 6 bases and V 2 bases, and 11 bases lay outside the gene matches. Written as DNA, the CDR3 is TGTGCCAGCAGTGACAAGGGACTAGGGCTACAAAAGACCCAGTACTTC. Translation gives CASSDKGLGLQKTQYF.

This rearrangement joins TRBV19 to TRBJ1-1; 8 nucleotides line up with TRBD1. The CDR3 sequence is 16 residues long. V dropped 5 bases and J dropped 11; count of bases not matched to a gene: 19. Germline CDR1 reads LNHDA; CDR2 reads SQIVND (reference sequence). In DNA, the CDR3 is TGTGCCAGTAGTGACGATGCTGGGACAGGATATGAGCTGGCTTTCTTT. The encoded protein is CASSDDAGTGYELAFF.

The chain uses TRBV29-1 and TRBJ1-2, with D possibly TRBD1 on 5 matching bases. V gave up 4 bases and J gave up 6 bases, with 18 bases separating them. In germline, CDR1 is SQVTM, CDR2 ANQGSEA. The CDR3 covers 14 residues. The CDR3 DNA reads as TGCAGCGTTGGGTCCGGGGGGAATTTCGATGGCTACACCTTC. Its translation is CSVGSGGNFDGYTF.

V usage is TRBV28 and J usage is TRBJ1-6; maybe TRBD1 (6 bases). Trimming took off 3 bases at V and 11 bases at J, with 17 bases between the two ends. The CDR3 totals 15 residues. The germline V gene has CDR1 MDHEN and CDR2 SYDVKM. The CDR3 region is CASSLWDTGDPPLHF. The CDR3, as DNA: TGTGCCAGCAGTTTGTGGGACACCGGCGACCCACCCCTCCACTTT.

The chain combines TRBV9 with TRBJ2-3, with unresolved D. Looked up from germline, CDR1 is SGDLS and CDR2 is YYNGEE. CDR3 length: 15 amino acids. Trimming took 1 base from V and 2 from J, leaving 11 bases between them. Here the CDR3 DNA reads TGTGCCAGCAGCGTATATGGGCAGTTCACAGATACGCAGTATTTT. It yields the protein CASSVYGQFTDTQYF.

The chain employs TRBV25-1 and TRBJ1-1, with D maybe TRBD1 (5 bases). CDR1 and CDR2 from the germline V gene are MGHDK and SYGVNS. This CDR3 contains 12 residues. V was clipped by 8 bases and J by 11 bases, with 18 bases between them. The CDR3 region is CASALTGQGAFF. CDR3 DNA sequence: TGTGCCAGCGCACTCACGGGGCAGGGTGCTTTCTTT.

The CDR3 DNA sequence: TGTGCCAGCACGTTGGACAGTGCGAACACCGGGGAGCTGTTTTTT. This sequence encodes CASTLDSANTGELFF. The rearrangement joins TRBV2 to TRBJ2-2, with D possibly matching TRBD1 (6 bases). The V and J ends lost 7 bases and 0 bases respectively, with 12 bases between them. The CDR3 has 15 amino acids. Germline V gene lookup returns CDR1 SNHLY and CDR2 FYNNEI.

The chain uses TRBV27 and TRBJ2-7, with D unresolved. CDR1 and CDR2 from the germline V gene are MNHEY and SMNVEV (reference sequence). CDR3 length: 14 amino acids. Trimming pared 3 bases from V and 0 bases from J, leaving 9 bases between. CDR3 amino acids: CASSFGLSSYEQYF. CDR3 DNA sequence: TGTGCCAGCAGTTTCGGCTTATCCTCCTACGAGCAGTACTTC.

CDR3 nucleotide sequence: TGTGCCAGCAGTTACCAATCGGATCAGCCCCAGCATTTT. Encoded protein: CASSYQSDQPQHF. This chain links TRBV6-6 with TRBJ1-5; the D is unclear. There are 13 residues in the CDR3. Per the germline V gene, CDR1 is MNHNY and CDR2 is SVGAGI (reference sequence). The ends were cut back, 2 bases at V and 5 bases at J, with 7 bases in the middle.

The CDR3 loop reads CASSLWSGETEAFF. The DNA of the CDR3 is TGTGCCAGCAGCTTATGGTCGGGAGAAACTGAAGCTTTCTTT. V is TRBV7-9 and J is TRBJ1-1; D unclear. Germline V gene data show CDR1 as SEHNR and CDR2 as FQNEAQ (reference sequence). Trimming took 2 bases from V and 5 from J, leaving 12 bases between them. This CDR3 is 14 amino acids long.

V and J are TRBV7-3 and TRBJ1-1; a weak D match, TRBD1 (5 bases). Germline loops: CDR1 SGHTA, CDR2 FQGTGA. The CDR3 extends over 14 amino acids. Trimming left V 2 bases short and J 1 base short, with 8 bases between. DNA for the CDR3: TGTGCCAGCAGCTTAGGGACCCAGAACACTGAAGCTTTCTTT. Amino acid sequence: CASSLGTQNTEAFF.

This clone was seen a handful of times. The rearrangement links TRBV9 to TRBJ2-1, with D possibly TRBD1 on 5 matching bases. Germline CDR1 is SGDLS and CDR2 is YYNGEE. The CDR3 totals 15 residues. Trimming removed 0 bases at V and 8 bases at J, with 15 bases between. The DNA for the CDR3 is TGTGCCAGCAGCGTAGATTCTCAGGGTATGGATGAGCAGTTCTTC. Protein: CASSVDSQGMDEQFF.

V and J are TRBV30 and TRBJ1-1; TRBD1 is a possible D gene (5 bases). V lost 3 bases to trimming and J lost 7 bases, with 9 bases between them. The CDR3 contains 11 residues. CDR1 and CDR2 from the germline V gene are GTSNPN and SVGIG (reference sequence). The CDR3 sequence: CAWRVTGEAFF. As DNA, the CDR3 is TGTGCCTGGAGAGTTACAGGTGAAGCTTTCTTT.